The rows below give T cell receptor beta chains drawn from one sample of a study of T cells after yellow fever vaccination. TCRdb re-called the 5' RACE reads with MiXCR, one entry per CDR3 protein. The table records some 200,000 distinct CDR3 sequences, roughly 3.3% of them present only once. Sequenced here: CD4+ T cells sorted from PBMCs, sampled 10 days after the yellow fever booster vaccination. The receptors were sampled from a man between 18 and 35 years old who received the YFV17D yellow fever vaccine. Both conserved end residues are part of each CDR3. The order of the fields is V gene, J gene, clone size, D gene, CDR3 DNA, CDR3 protein. A D gene is named only where the DNA matches it firmly. Expanded clones are given a class, and other clones once, few, many or no size at all.

>TRBV5-1|TRBJ2-1|few|TRBD2
TGCGCCAGCAGCCCCGGGACTACCATCTACAATGAGCAGTTCTTC
CASSPGTTIYNEQFF
>TRBV7-6|TRBJ1-4|few|NA
TGTGCCAGCAGCTTAGTGGGGGACGGAGTTGAAAAACTGTTTTTT
CASSLVGDGVEKLFF
>TRBV5-1|TRBJ2-3|many|TRBD1
TGCGCCAGCAGTTCGGGACAGGGGGGAGCAGATACGCAGTATTTT
CASSSGQGGADTQYF
>TRBV7-8|TRBJ1-2|many|NA
TGTGCCAGCAGCTCCCGGACGGGGAGTAGGGGCTACACCTTC
CASSSRTGSRGYTF
>TRBV10-3|TRBJ2-3|few|TRBD1
TGTGCCATCAGGGGACAGGGGAGCAGCACAGATACGCAGTATTTT
CAIRGQGSSTDTQYF
>TRBV11-2|TRBJ1-1|many|NA
TGTGCCAGCAGCTTAGAATACCGTTACACTGAAGCTTTCTTT
CASSLEYRYTEAFF
>TRBV4-2|TRBJ2-5|few|NA
TGTGCCAGCAGCCAAGATAAGGGCCGCCAAGAGACCCAGTACTTC
CASSQDKGRQETQYF
>TRBV3-1|TRBJ2-3|many|NA
TGTGCCAGCAGCCAAGTCCCAGGGGGGACAGATACGCAGTATTTT
CASSQVPGGTDTQYF
>TRBV6-2/TRBV6-3|TRBJ1-2|NA|NA
TGTGCCAGCAGTTACTCGGGCAGTAGCTATGGCTACACCTTC
CASSYSGSSYGYTF
>TRBV7-2|TRBJ2-5|NA|TRBD2
TGTGCCAGCAGCCTAGCGGGGGGGATACAAGAGACCCAGTACTTC
CASSLAGGIQETQYF
>TRBV5-1|TRBJ2-3|many|NA
TGCGCCAGCAGCTTGGGAACCACCGGACCAGATACGCAGTATTTT
CASSLGTTGPDTQYF
>TRBV7-2|TRBJ2-6|many|NA
TGTGCCAGCATCCGGGCTACTGGGGCCAACGTCCTGACTTTC
CASIRATGANVLTF
>TRBV24-1|TRBJ2-2|many|NA
TGTGCCACCAGTGATTCGGGACGGAACACCGGGGAGCTGTTTTTT
CATSDSGRNTGELFF
>TRBV6-1|TRBJ1-2|many|TRBD1
TGTGCCGGCCGGGACAGAAGACAAGCTAACTATGGCTACACCTTC
CAGRDRRQANYGYTF
>TRBV12-3/TRBV12-4|TRBJ1-1|NA|NA
TGTGCCAGCACCCGGTGGTACACTGAAGCTTTCTTT
CASTRWYTEAFF
>TRBV7-9|TRBJ1-1|many|NA
TGTGCCAGCAGCTTAGTGGTTGCAGAGGCTTTCTTT
CASSLVVAEAFF
>TRBV4-3|TRBJ1-4|NA|TRBD1
TGCGCCAGCAGCCAAGGTGACAGGGATAATGAAAAACTGTTTTTT
CASSQGDRDNEKLFF
>TRBV5-1|TRBJ1-1|many|NA
TGCGCCAGCAGCGAACAGGGCCTGAACACTGAAGCTTTCTTT
CASSEQGLNTEAFF
>TRBV6-6|TRBJ2-6|many|NA
TGTGCCAGCAGCGCAGGTTCTGGGGCCAACGTCCTGACTTTC
CASSAGSGANVLTF
>TRBV20-1|TRBJ2-7|NA|NA
TGCAGTTGTCGGCAGGGAGGTATCGAGCAGTACTTC
CSCRQGGIEQYF
>TRBV2|TRBJ1-3|NA|NA
TGTGCCAGCAGCGGCCGGGGTGGAGGGACGAGTGGAAACACCATATATTTT
CASSGRGGGTSGNTIYF
>TRBV20-1|TRBJ2-3|many|NA
TGCAGTGCTTTACCGGGACTGTGGGCCACAGATACGCAGTATTTT
CSALPGLWATDTQYF
>TRBV7-9|TRBJ1-5|many|NA
TGTGCCAGCAGCCCCCAGGATAGCAATCAGCCCCAGCATTTT
CASSPQDSNQPQHF
>TRBV4-3|TRBJ2-2|many|TRBD2
TGCGCCAGCAGCCAGACGAGCGGGGGGGCCGGGGAGCTGTTTTTT
CASSQTSGGAGELFF
>TRBV12-3/TRBV12-4|TRBJ2-5|few|NA
TGTGCCAGCAGTTTTAGGGAACAAGAGACCCAGTACTTC
CASSFREQETQYF
>TRBV6-2/TRBV6-3|TRBJ2-3|NA|TRBD2
TGTGCCACCTCCCGGGGGGGAACGCAGTATTTT
CATSRGGTQYF
>TRBV5-1|TRBJ1-6|few|TRBD1
TGCGCCAGCAGCTCGGACAGGATCTCTTCTTCACCCCTCCACTTT
CASSSDRISSSPLHF
>TRBV5-6|TRBJ1-5|many|NA
TGTGCCAGCAGCCTTTTTATGGGCAATCAGCCCCAGCATTTT
CASSLFMGNQPQHF
>TRBV20-1|TRBJ1-5|NA|NA
TGCAGTGCTGGGGGGTGGGGGCAGCCCCAGCATTTT
CSAGGWGQPQHF
>TRBV6-6|TRBJ1-2|NA|NA
TGTGCCAGCATCCCTCGGGGGGTCTTATCGGGCTACACCTTC
CASIPRGVLSGYTF
>TRBV5-5|TRBJ2-5|NA|NA
TGTGCCAGCAGCCCGGACAGTGTTTGGACCCAGTACTTC
CASSPDSVWTQYF
>TRBV12-3/TRBV12-4|TRBJ2-2|NA|TRBD1
TGTGCCAGCAGAGACAGGGGTCTGGGGGCCGGGGAGCTGTTTTTT
CASRDRGLGAGELFF
>TRBV9|TRBJ2-1|many|TRBD2
TGTGCCAGCAGCGTAGATCCCCTAGCGGGGGATCAGTTCTTC
CASSVDPLAGDQFF
>TRBV12-3/TRBV12-4|TRBJ1-2|many|NA
TGTGCCAGCAGTTTTGGTTTACAGGTCGACTACACCTTC
CASSFGLQVDYTF
>TRBV5-1|TRBJ2-3|NA|TRBD2
TGCGCCAGCAGCTCGGAGCGGGGGACGGCGGATACGCAGTATTTT
CASSSERGTADTQYF
>TRBV4-1|TRBJ1-1|NA|NA
TGCGCCAGCAGCCAAGACCCCAGGGACACTGAAGCTTTCTTT
CASSQDPRDTEAFF
>TRBV5-6|TRBJ1-2|few|TRBD1
TGTGCCAGCAGCCCGGGACAGGGAAGAATCTCCTATGGCTACACCTTC
CASSPGQGRISYGYTF
>TRBV6-5|TRBJ2-5|many|NA
TGTGCCAGCAGTTACTCGAGTAGCCGAGAGACCCAGTACTTC
CASSYSSSRETQYF
>TRBV5-4|TRBJ2-4|few|NA
TGTGCCAGCAGCTTGTCGACAGGGAGGAACATTCAGTACTTC
CASSLSTGRNIQYF